A selection of T cell receptor beta chains follows, all from one sample in a study of blood T cell repertoires in COVID-19. The method was immunoSEQ multiplex PCR; TCRdb's version includes in-frame clones alone and lacks a portion of them. Among 120,000 or so clones listed, around 89% were seen once. The source material was peripheral blood. The receptors were sampled from a woman in her forties or fifties with acute or convalescent COVID-19. Each CDR3 is given without its conserved first and last residue. D genes are given only for firm matches.

d_call,v_call,cdr3_length,cdr3_aa
TRBD2,TRBV19,13,ASSRGEGGQETQY
TRBD2,TRBV20-1,13,SASQGGSGRETQY
TRBD1,TRBV2,12,ANYGTGIQETQY
NA,TRBV11-1,12,ASSLTDRDYEQY
TRBD2,TRBV18,9,ASSILAEQY
NA,TRBV19,12,ASSRPTDYYGYT
TRBD1,TRBV7-9,15,ASSRPGTGIGANVLT
NA,TRBV19,13,ASSTPVQGRNIQY
NA,TRBV30,11,AWSKTGNQPQH
NA,TRBV29-1,12,SADSGKGTDTQY
TRBD1,TRBV2,10,ASSTGADTQY
NA,TRBV27,13,ASSSSGKGDTEAF
NA,TRBV19,13,ASSIDTGVGTEAF
TRBD2,TRBV3-1/TRBV3-2,13,ASSPRLAGEGEQY
NA,TRBV5-1,10,ASSLQGETQY
TRBD1,TRBV7-9,13,ASSPTGTGNTEAF
TRBD1,TRBV7-8,17,ASSLEGGTGGVGGETQY
TRBD1,TRBV19,13,ASHTGQGNTGELF
TRBD1,TRBV28,12,ASSVAQGEQPQH
TRBD2,TRBV5-1,13,ASSLAGGPQETQY
TRBD2,TRBV4-1,15,ASSLDEGTSRLNEQF
TRBD1,TRBV2,11,AEQGAGANVLT
TRBD2,TRBV5-4,14,ASSLHGGLAGATQY
NA,TRBV29-1,9,SVEETTFAF
NA,TRBV7-7,13,ASSLGGTGQETQY
NA,TRBV12-1,15,ASSFRFPGHYNYGYT
NA,TRBV7-8,11,ASRASGANVLT
TRBD1,TRBV6-5,11,ASSGQGHQPQH
NA,TRBV14,11,ASSHEAYYEQY
NA,TRBV4-2,12,ASSQGHANEKLF
NA,TRBV28,11,ASILSGRTEAF
TRBD1,TRBV27,13,ASSRLRDRPYEQY
TRBD1,TRBV28,12,ASSLPGQGWEQY
TRBD1,TRBV19,11,ASRRDRGYGYT
NA,TRBV2,11,ASSDHRANTIY
TRBD2,TRBV10-1,12,ASRLAGDGDTQY
TRBD1,TRBV7-8,12,ASSWLPGTAEAF
NA,TRBV5-1,14,ASSLDRAPGANVLT
TRBD2,TRBV29-1,18,SVEDRRTSGTLLSYNEQF
NA,TRBV6-2/TRBV6-3,12,ASSYRTSEGGYT
NA,TRBV5-1,13,ASSLEGGRNQPQH
NA,TRBV5-5,13,ASSLGSSSDSPLH
NA,TRBV18,14,ASSPKPGGPGDTQY
NA,TRBV18,11,ASSPLERGEQF
TRBD1,TRBV6-5,12,ASRTGPLGSPLH
TRBD2,TRBV7-9,13,ASSWLAGARYEQY
NA,TRBV2,13,ATAETWTENTEAF
NA,TRBV7-2,12,ASSLIAAGREQY
TRBD1,TRBV19,10,ATGTANSPLH